Presented here are 29 T cell receptor beta chains from one specimen sequenced in a study of cytomegalovirus exposure and HLA in healthy donors. PCR involved 60 Vbeta and 13 Jbeta primers. The data were produced by immunoSEQ multiplex PCR, yet TCRdb's version contains in-frame clones alone and is incomplete. The sample contains approximately 100,000 clones, about 74% of which appear only once. Sequenced sample: PBMCs. The source is a man aged 55 to 69 in good health and CMV-seropositive.

This clone was counted a single time. This chain joins TRBV7-8 and TRBJ2-5; 11 nucleotides align to TRBD2. This CDR3 spans 16 amino acids. The V gene's germline CDR1 is SGHVS and CDR2 FQNEAQ. The junction had 8 bases not matched to a gene; V was cut back by 3 bases and J by 5 bases. CDR3 DNA sequence: TGTGCCAGCAGCTTGGGTAGCGGGGGGGCCTGGGAGACCCAGTACTTC. This codes for CASSLGSGGAWETQYF.

The V and J genes are TRBV5-1 and TRBJ2-1; 8 bases align to TRBD2. The V segment lost 3 bases and the J segment 2 bases; nucleotides outside the gene matches: 7. Germline lookup yields CDR1 SGHRS and CDR2 YFSETQ. The CDR3 is 16 residues long. This chain's CDR3 is CASSSERAGAYNEQFF. CDR3 DNA sequence: TGCGCCAGCAGCTCGGAGCGAGCGGGGGCCTACAATGAGCAGTTCTTC.

J is TRBJ1-1 and V is TRBV19; no clear D. The germline V and J ends were trimmed by 5 bases and 2 bases, with 15 bases remaining between them. The CDR3 sequence is 15 residues long. Germline V gene sequence: CDR1 LNHDA, CDR2 SQIVND (reference sequence). Here the CDR3 reads CASSARARLNTEAFF. The CDR3 coding sequence is TGTGCCAGTAGTGCCCGAGCCAGGCTCAACACTGAAGCTTTCTTT.

A few counts support this clone. CDR3 DNA: TGTGCCAGCAGGGCACAGGGGGCGCGGGGAAACACCATATATTTT. This codes for CASRAQGARGNTIYF. This chain links TRBV6-1 with TRBJ1-3; 9 bases are a match to TRBD1. V was pared by 6 bases and J by 4 bases, with 7 bases of the junction left unmatched. Germline V gene lookup returns CDR1 MNHNS and CDR2 SASEGT. CDR3 length: 15 residues.

The chain carries TRBV21-1 and TRBJ1-4. TRBV21-1 is shown as a pseudogene. The CDR3 has 14 residues. The CDR3 loop is CAAGWDATNEKLFF. CDR3 DNA sequence: TGTGCCGCGGGCTGGGATGCAACTAATGAAAAACTGTTTTTT.

The chain couples TRBV30 to TRBJ2-5, with 8 bases that match TRBD1. The J call is doubtful: the DNA matches TRBJ2-7 better. Germline V CDR1 and CDR2: GTSNPN, SVGIG (reference sequence). CDR3 size: 13 residues. The CDR3 nucleotides read TGTGCCTGGAGCCGGACAGGGAGCTACGAGCAGTACTTC. It codes for CAWSRTGSYEQYF.

CDR3 loop: CAWGLGRGPRGTDTQYF. In nucleotides, the CDR3 is TGTGCCTGGGGGCTGGGGCGGGGGCCCCGCGGCACAGATACGCAGTATTTT. J is TRBJ2-3 and V is TRBV30; a weak D match, TRBD2 (7 bases). The CDR3 covers 17 residues. V lost 5 bases and J lost 1, with 22 bases in between. Germline lookup yields CDR1 GTSNPN and CDR2 SVGIG (reference sequence). The full variable domain, in which reference TRBV30 and TRBJ2-3 provide the parts outside the CDR3, is SQTIHQWPATLVQPVGSPLSLECTVEGTSNPNLYWYRQAAGRGLQLLFYSVGIGQISSEVPQNLSASRPQDRQFILSSKKLLLSDSGFYLCAWGLGRGPRGTDTQYFGPGTRLTVL.

The gene calls are TRBV27 and TRBJ2-2, with D possibly TRBD2 on 7 matching bases. Germline-derived CDR1 and CDR2 are MNHEY and SMNVEV (reference sequence). V was cut by 6 bases and J by 5 bases, with 16 bases left in between. This CDR3 region has 15 residues. The CDR3 sequence is CASSRTGGRTGELFF. CDR3 bases: TGTGCCAGCAGCCGCACGGGGGGCAGGACCGGGGAGCTGTTTTTT.

In its sample, this clone was seen once. The rearrangement links TRBV4-1 to TRBJ2-5, with D possibly TRBD1 on 6 matching bases. The J call is doubtful: the DNA matches TRBJ2-7 better. Germline lookup yields CDR1 MGHRA and CDR2 YSYEKL. There are 15 residues in the CDR3. The CDR3 region is CASSLGAGVSYEQYF. The CDR3 DNA follows: TGCGCCAGCAGCTTGGGGGCTGGAGTATCCTACGAGCAGTACTTC.

This rearrangement joins TRBV25-1 to TRBJ1-2; possible D gene TRBD1, 6 bases. The CDR3 is 15 residues long. CDR1 is MGHDK, CDR2 SYGVNS, per germline. V was shortened by 8 bases and J by 5 bases, with 21 bases between the two germline ends. CDR3 in DNA: TGTGCCAGCTCTCTCCCTGGACAGTCCTTTTATGGCTACACCTTC. This encodes CASSLPGQSFYGYTF.

The chain has TRBV30 and TRBJ1-5; 10 bases agree with TRBD1. This CDR3 is 15 amino acids long. The trim removed 0 bases at V and 4 bases at J, leaving 3 bases unmatched. CDR1 GTSNPN and CDR2 SVGIG come from the germline V gene (reference sequence). In DNA form, the CDR3 reads TGTGCCTGGAGTGTACGGGACAGGGGAAATCAGCCCCAGCATTTT. Its translation: CAWSVRDRGNQPQHF.

This chain connects TRBV6-1 to TRBJ2-3, with TRBD2 identical over 9 bases. This CDR3 spans 14 amino acids. Germline CDR1 is MNHNS and CDR2 is SASEGT. The V gene end was trimmed by 4 bases and the J gene end by 6 bases; junction bases not matched to a gene: 5. The CDR3 reads CASSVQTSGDTQYF. The CDR3 nucleotides are TGTGCCAGCAGTGTCCAAACTAGCGGGGATACGCAGTATTTT.

This clone was found once. V is TRBV15 and J is TRBJ1-6; 7 bases are shared with TRBD1. There are 15 residues in the CDR3. V shed 2 bases and J 9 bases; nucleotides not matched to a gene: 7. Germline V gives CDR1 LNHNV, CDR2 YYDKDF (reference sequence). CDR3 bases: TGTGCCACCAGCAGACAGACAGGGAAGGTTTCACCCCTCCACTTT. Translating gives CATSRQTGKVSPLHF.

The chain uses TRBV15 and TRBJ1-3; no reliable D call. V lost 3 bases to trimming and J lost 4 bases, with 16 bases between them. The CDR3 loop spans 16 amino acids. Germline lookup yields CDR1 LNHNV and CDR2 YYDKDF (reference sequence). CDR3 in DNA: TGTGCCACCAGCAGCTACGGGAAGGCCAGCGGAAACACCATATATTTT. This translates into CATSSYGKASGNTIYF.

The CDR3 reads CASSLSGGVDTQYF. CDR3 nucleotide sequence: TGTGCCAGCAGCCTCAGCGGGGGTGTAGATACGCAGTATTTT. The chain joins TRBV7-9 to TRBJ2-3, with 8 nucleotides matching TRBD2. From germline, CDR1 is SEHNR and CDR2 FQNEAQ (reference sequence). Trimming removed 5 bases from V and 5 bases from J; junction bases left unmatched: 6. The CDR3 runs to 14 residues. Full variable domain (missing parts from reference TRBV7-9 and TRBJ2-3): DTGVSQNPRHKITKRGQNVTFRCDPISEHNRLYWYRQTLGQGPEFLTYFQNEAQLEKSRLLSDRFSAERPKGSFSTLEIQRTEQGDSAMYLCASSLSGGVDTQYFGPGTRLTVL.

V gene TRBV9 combines with J gene TRBJ2-7; 9 bases align to TRBD1. Germline lookup yields CDR1 SGDLS and CDR2 YYNGEE. This CDR3 has 15 residues. The junction had 9 bases not matched to a gene; V was cut back by 3 bases and J by 5 bases. CDR3 amino acids: CASSAEGQGFNEQYF. The CDR3 coding sequence is TGTGCCAGCAGCGCCGAGGGACAGGGTTTCAACGAGCAGTACTTC.

V and J are TRBV28 and TRBJ2-2; maybe TRBD2 (7 bases). CDR3 length equals 14 residues. CDR1 is MDHEN and CDR2 is SYDVKM in the germline V gene. The germline V and J ends were trimmed by 2 bases and 5 bases, with 9 bases remaining between them. CDR3 sequence: CASSLGGATGELFF. DNA for the CDR3: TGTGCCAGCAGTTTAGGGGGGGCGACCGGGGAGCTGTTTTTT.

V and J are TRBV5-1 and TRBJ1-2, with TRBD1 matching over 8 bases. This CDR3 contains 13 residues. Germline CDR1 is SGHRS and CDR2 is YFSETQ. The J segment lost 3 bases and the V segment lost 6 bases, leaving 4 bases of the junction unmatched. The CDR3 DNA reads as TGCGCCAGCACCCCGACAGGGGACTATGGCTACACCTTC. Residues: CASTPTGDYGYTF.

The chain links TRBV5-1 to TRBJ2-6, with 9 bases that match TRBD1. This CDR3 comprises 18 residues. The ends lost 7 bases at V and 5 bases at J; junction bases unmatched: 16. In germline, CDR1 is SGHRS, CDR2 YFSETQ. This chain's CDR3 is CASCAGTGPTSRANVLTF. Written as DNA, the CDR3 is TGCGCCAGCTGTGCCGGGACAGGGCCAACAAGTCGGGCCAACGTCCTGACTTTC.

This clone appeared a single time. At one end, the junction sequence differs from germline, possibly due to a read error. This CDR3 is CAGRPDRGRADTQYF. The DNA of the CDR3 is TGTGCCGGCAGACCAGACAGGGGGCGTGCAGATACGCAGTATTTT. The chain carries TRBV6-1 and TRBJ2-3; 10 nucleotides match TRBD1. The CDR3 sequence is 15 residues long. CDR1 is MNHNS, CDR2 SASEGT, per germline.

V usage is TRBV6-1 and J usage is TRBJ1-5; D unclear. The V end lost 1 base, the J end lost 6 bases, and 10 bases lay between the germline ends. Germline V gene data show CDR1 as MNHNS and CDR2 as SASEGT. The CDR3 extends over 14 amino acids. The CDR3 is CASSEVRVGQPQHF. CDR3 coding DNA: TGTGCCAGCAGTGAAGTGAGGGTTGGTCAGCCCCAGCATTTT.

About this clone: Other DNA sequences of this sample code for an identical CDR3. The V gene is TRBV2, the J gene TRBJ1-4; 9 bases match TRBD1. With 6 bases clipped from V and 5 bases from J, the junction kept 4 bases outside the gene matches. Germline loops: CDR1 SNHLY, CDR2 FYNNEI. This CDR3 comprises 14 residues. The CDR3 here is CASSPGQGNEKLFF. CDR3 DNA sequence: TGTGCCAGCAGCCCGGGACAGGGAAATGAAAAACTGTTTTTT.

The rearrangement uses TRBV18 and TRBJ1-4; a weak D match, TRBD1 (6 bases). The CDR3 has 15 residues. V dropped 4 bases and J dropped 6 bases, with 15 bases sitting between them. The germline V gene encodes CDR1 KGHSH and CDR2 LQKENI. The CDR3 protein is CASSLLTGGDEKLFF. As DNA, the CDR3 is TGTGCCAGCTCACTCCTGACAGGAGGAGATGAAAAACTGTTTTTT.

The chain is built from TRBV5-1 and TRBJ2-1, with TRBD1 as a possible D gene (5 bases). The germline gives CDR1 SGHRS, CDR2 YFSETQ. The CDR3 runs 16 residues. V was pared by 2 bases and J by 0 bases, with 12 bases between. CDR3 DNA sequence: TGCGCCAGCAGCTTTGATGAACAGGCCTCCTACAATGAGCAGTTCTTC. Protein product: CASSFDEQASYNEQFF.

J is TRBJ2-5 and V is TRBV11-2; TRBD1 is a possible D gene (5 bases). The J call is doubtful: the DNA matches TRBJ2-7 better. The length of the CDR3 is 14 residues. The germline gives CDR1 SGHAT, CDR2 FQNNGV. The CDR3 nucleotides are TGTGCCAGCAGCTTAGAAGGGGATCGCTACGAGCAGTACTTC. Translation: CASSLEGDRYEQYF.

This chain links TRBV10-2 with TRBJ1-1; D is unresolved. With 10 bases removed from V and 2 bases from J, the gap between germline ends came to 14 bases. The CDR3 has 13 residues. CDR1 and CDR2 (germline): WSHSY, SAAADI. As DNA, the CDR3 is TGCGCCACCGCCATGAATAGTAACACTGAAGCTTTCTTT. It yields the protein CATAMNSNTEAFF.

The rearrangement uses TRBV6-1 and TRBJ1-4, with D possibly matching TRBD1 (5 bases). The CDR3 loop spans 14 amino acids. CDR1 and CDR2 (germline): MNHNS, SASEGT. Trimming shortened V by 1 base and J by 10 bases, and 13 bases separated the two germline ends. The CDR3 bases are TGTGCCAGCAGTGAAGTTGCGGAGGGGCGAAAACTGTTTTTT. The encoded protein is CASSEVAEGRKLFF.

The chain joins TRBV4-3 to TRBJ2-3; TRBD2 might be the D (6 bases). Trimming took 0 bases from V and 5 from J, leaving 15 bases between them. The CDR3 sequence is 16 residues long. Germline V lookup: CDR1 LGHNA, CDR2 YSLEER. The CDR3 loop reads CASSQDFGGRGDTQYF. The CDR3 DNA follows: TGCGCCAGCAGCCAAGATTTCGGGGGTCGCGGAGATACGCAGTATTTT.

The chain recombines TRBV20-1 with TRBJ2-1, with D possibly matching TRBD2 (5 bases). CDR3 length equals 11 residues. CDR1 is DFQATT, CDR2 SNEGSKA, per germline (reference sequence). The V gene lost 5 bases and the J gene lost 6 bases, with 8 bases spanning the gap. Here the CDR3 DNA reads TGCAGTGCTCGACTACCCAATGAGCAGTTCTTC. Translating it yields CSARLPNEQFF.